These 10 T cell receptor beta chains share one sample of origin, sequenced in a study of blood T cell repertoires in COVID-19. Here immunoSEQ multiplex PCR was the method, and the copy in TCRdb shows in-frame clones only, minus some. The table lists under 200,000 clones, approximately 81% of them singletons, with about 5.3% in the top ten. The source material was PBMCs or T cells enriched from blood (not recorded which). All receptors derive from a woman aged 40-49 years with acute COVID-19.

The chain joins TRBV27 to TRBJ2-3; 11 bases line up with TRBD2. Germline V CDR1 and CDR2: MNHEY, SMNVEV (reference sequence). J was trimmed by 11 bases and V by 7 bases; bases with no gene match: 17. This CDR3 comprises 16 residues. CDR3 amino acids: CASTHISGRAAGVQYF. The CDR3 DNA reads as TGTGCCAGCACCCACATTAGCGGGAGGGCAGCTGGTGTGCAGTATTTT.

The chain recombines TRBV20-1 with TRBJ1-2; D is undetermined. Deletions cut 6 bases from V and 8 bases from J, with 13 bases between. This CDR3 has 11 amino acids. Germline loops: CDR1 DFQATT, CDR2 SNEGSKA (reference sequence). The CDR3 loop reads CSARSGFGYTF. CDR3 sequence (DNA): TGCAGTGCCCGGAGTGGATTCGGCTACACCTTC.

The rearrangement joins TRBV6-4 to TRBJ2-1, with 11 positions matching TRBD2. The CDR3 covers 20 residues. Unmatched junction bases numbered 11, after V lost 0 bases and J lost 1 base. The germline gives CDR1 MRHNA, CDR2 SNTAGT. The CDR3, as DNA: TGTGCCAGCAGTGACTCGAACTTGGCCGGGACTAGCGGATCCTACAATGAGCAGTTCTTC. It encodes CASSDSNLAGTSGSYNEQFF.

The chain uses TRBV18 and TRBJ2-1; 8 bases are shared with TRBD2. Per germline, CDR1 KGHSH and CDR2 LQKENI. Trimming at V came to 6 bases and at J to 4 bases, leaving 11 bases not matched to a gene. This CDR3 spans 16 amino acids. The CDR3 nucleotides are TGTGCCAGCTCCCCGGGCCTAGCGGGTCAATACAATGAGCAGTTCTTC. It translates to CASSPGLAGQYNEQFF.

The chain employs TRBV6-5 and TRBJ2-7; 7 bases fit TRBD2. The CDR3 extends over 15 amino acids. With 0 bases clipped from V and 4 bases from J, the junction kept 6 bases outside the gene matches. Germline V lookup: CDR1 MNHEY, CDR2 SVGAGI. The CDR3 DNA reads TGTGCCAGCAGTTACTCTCTTAGCGGGTCGTACGAGCAGTACTTC. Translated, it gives CASSYSLSGSYEQYF.

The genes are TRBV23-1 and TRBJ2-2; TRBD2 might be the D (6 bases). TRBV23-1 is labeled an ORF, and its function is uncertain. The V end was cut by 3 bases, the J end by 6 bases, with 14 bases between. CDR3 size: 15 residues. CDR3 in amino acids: CASSHPGGVPGELFF. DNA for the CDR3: TGCGCCAGCAGTCACCCCGGAGGGGTCCCCGGGGAGCTGTTTTTT.

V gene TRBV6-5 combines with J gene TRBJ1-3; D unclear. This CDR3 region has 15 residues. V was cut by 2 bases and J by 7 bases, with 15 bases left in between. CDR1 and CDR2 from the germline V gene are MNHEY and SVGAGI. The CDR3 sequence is CASSYRRLGGNTIYF. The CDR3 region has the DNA TGTGCCAGCAGTTACAGGCGACTCGGAGGGAACACCATATATTTT.

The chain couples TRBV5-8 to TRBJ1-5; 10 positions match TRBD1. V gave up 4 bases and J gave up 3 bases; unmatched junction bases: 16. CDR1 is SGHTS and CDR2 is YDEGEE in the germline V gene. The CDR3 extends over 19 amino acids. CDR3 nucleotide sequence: TGTGCCAGCAGCCCTTGGGACAGGGGAAGTTGGTCTAACAATCAGCCCCAGCATTTT. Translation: CASSPWDRGSWSNNQPQHF.

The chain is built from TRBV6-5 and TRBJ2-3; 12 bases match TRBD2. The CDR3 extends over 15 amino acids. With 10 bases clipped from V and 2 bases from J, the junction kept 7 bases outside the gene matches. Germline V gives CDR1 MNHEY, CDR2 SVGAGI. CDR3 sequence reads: CAIRRTSGTTDTQYF. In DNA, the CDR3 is TGTGCCATCCGGCGGACTAGCGGGACCACAGATACGCAGTATTTT.

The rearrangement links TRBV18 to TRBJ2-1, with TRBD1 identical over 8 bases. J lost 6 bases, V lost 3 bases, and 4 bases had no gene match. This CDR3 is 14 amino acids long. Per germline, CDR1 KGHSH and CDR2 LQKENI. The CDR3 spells CASSPMDRVNEQFF. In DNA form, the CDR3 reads TGTGCCAGCTCACCGATGGACAGGGTCAATGAGCAGTTCTTC.